A selection of T cell receptor beta chains follows, all from one sample in a study of CD8 T cells in Susac syndrome. From the immunoSEQ multiplex PCR reads, TCRdb called clonotypes with MiXCR, one entry per CDR3 protein. The data show about 180,000 distinct CDR3 sequences, around 94% seen once. The sequencing sample was made of CD4+ T cells from PBMCs. The source is a human donor with Susac syndrome. Each CDR3 is given with its conserved first and last residue. The D gene is left open where the match is weak. Only part of the rows carry a size: once, few, many, or a class if the clone is expanded.

clone size	D gene	V gene	J gene	CDR3 DNA	CDR3 protein
NA	TRBD2	TRBV5-4	TRBJ2-2	TGTGCCAGCAGCTCGGCGACTAGCCCCGGGGAGCTGTTTTTT	CASSSATSPGELFF
NA	NA	TRBV25-1	TRBJ2-6	TGTGCCAGCAGCCTGGGTCACGGGGCCAACGTCCTGACTTTC	CASSLGHGANVLTF
NA	NA	TRBV18	TRBJ1-4	TGTGCCAGCTCACGGGCAGATGAAAAACTGTTTTTT	CASSRADEKLFF
NA	TRBD1	TRBV20-1	TRBJ1-6	TGCAGTGCCCGGACAGGGGAGGACCCCCTCCACTTT	CSARTGEDPLHF
NA	TRBD2	TRBV11-2	TRBJ2-7	TGTGCCAGCAGCTCCATCACACCCGGGACTAGCGGGGGGGCCAGGGTCTACGAGCAGTACTTC	CASSSITPGTSGGARVYEQYF
NA	NA	TRBV5-1	TRBJ1-1	TGCGCCAGCAGCTTGGATCTGCCCAACACTGAAGCTTTCTTT	CASSLDLPNTEAFF
NA	NA	TRBV5-8	TRBJ2-1	TGTGCCAGCAGCCGACGGGGTGATAGGTCCTACAATGAGCAGTTCTTC	CASSRRGDRSYNEQFF
NA	NA	TRBV27	TRBJ2-3	TGTGCCAGCAGTTTAGCGGGGCTTAGCACAGATACGCAGTATTTT	CASSLAGLSTDTQYF
NA	TRBD1	TRBV18	TRBJ2-1	TGTGCCAGCTCACCGAGGACAGGGGTCGGTTCCTACAATGAGCAGTTCTTC	CASSPRTGVGSYNEQFF
NA	NA	TRBV14	TRBJ2-7	TGTGCCAGCAGCCAAGTGGACGAGCAGTACTTC	CASSQVDEQYF
NA	TRBD2	TRBV20-1	TRBJ2-3	TGCAGTGCTGGGGGACTAGCGGGGGGGAGCACAGATACGCAGTATTTT	CSAGGLAGGSTDTQYF
NA	NA	TRBV5-1	TRBJ1-1	NA	CASSWGQGTFF
NA	TRBD1	TRBV7-2	TRBJ2-7	TGTGCCAGCAGCATTACAGGGGGCAACAACGAGCAGTACTTC	CASSITGGNNEQYF
NA	NA	TRBV25-1	TRBJ2-4	TGTGCCAGCAGTGAACAAGCGGGAAACATTCAGTACTTC	CASSEQAGNIQYF
NA	NA	TRBV20-1	TRBJ2-5	TGCAGTGCTAGACGGGGACGTAACTCCCAAGAGACCCAGTACTTC	CSARRGRNSQETQYF
NA	NA	TRBV11-3	TRBJ1-1	TGTGCCAGCAGCTTGGAATTAGACACTGAAGCTTTCTTT	CASSLELDTEAFF
NA	NA	TRBV7-3	TRBJ2-3	TGTGCCAGCAGCTTAACGGGCGGGATTGGGGCAGATACGCAGTATTTT	CASSLTGGIGADTQYF
NA	NA	TRBV12-5	TRBJ1-1	TGTGCTAGTGGTTTGAAAGTAAACACTGAAGCTTTCTTT	CASGLKVNTEAFF
NA	NA	TRBV4-3	TRBJ1-1	TGCGCCAGCAGCCAAGAACCGAGGTCGAACACTGAAGCTTTCTTT	CASSQEPRSNTEAFF
NA	TRBD1	TRBV11-2	TRBJ1-2	TGTGCCAGCAGCAGGGACCAGGGGGGAAATGGCTACACCTTC	CASSRDQGGNGYTF
NA	NA	TRBV15	TRBJ1-2	TGTGCCACCAGCAGAGAGGGCCAGCCTCTTTATGGCTACACCTTC	CATSREGQPLYGYTF
NA	NA	TRBV6-5	TRBJ1-2	TGTGCCAGCAGTGCGGGACAATACTATGGCTACACCTTC	CASSAGQYYGYTF
once	NA	TRBV2	TRBJ1-4	TGTGCCAGCAGTGAAGAGGGGTCACGGGAAAAACTGTTTTTT	CASSEEGSREKLFF
NA	NA	TRBV5-1	TRBJ2-3	TGCGCCAGCAGGGTGGATAGCAGAGATACGCAGTATTTT	CASRVDSRDTQYF
NA	NA	TRBV10-3	TRBJ1-1	TGTGCCATCAGTGAAATAGAGGGGTCGAACACTGAAGCTTTCTTT	CAISEIEGSNTEAFF
NA	NA	TRBV29-1	TRBJ2-7	TGCAGCGTTGAAGAGTTTTATGGGTACGAGCAGTACTTC	CSVEEFYGYEQYF
NA	NA	TRBV30	TRBJ2-7	TGTGCGGGGCAGGGGTCGATCGAGCAGTACTTC	CAGQGSIEQYF
NA	NA	TRBV7-2	TRBJ2-3	TGTGCCAGCAGCTTAGGGCAGAGCTACACAGATACGCAGTATTTT	CASSLGQSYTDTQYF
NA	NA	TRBV9	TRBJ1-1	TGTGCCAGCAGCTCCGGCCCGGAAGCTTTCTTT	CASSSGPEAFF
NA	TRBD1	TRBV7-9	TRBJ2-7	TGTGCCACTGGACAGGGGGTATACGAGCAGTACTTC	CATGQGVYEQYF
NA	TRBD2	TRBV3-1	TRBJ2-7	TGTGCCAGCAGCCACACTAGCGGGCACTCCTACGAGCAGTACTTC	CASSHTSGHSYEQYF
once	NA	TRBV7-8	TRBJ1-6	TGTGCCAGCAGCCCCCAACACAATTCACCCCTCCACTTT	CASSPQHNSPLHF
NA	TRBD2	TRBV2	TRBJ2-3	TGTGCCAGCAGTGAATTAGCGGGGGCCAGCACAGATACGCAGTATTTT	CASSELAGASTDTQYF
NA	NA	TRBV15	TRBJ2-3	TGTGCCACCAGCTTCTCAGGGCCAGATACGCAGTATTTT	CATSFSGPDTQYF
NA	NA	TRBV29-1	TRBJ2-3	TGCAGCCAATCCCACTGGGCGGGGAGCACAGATACGCAGTATTTT	CSQSHWAGSTDTQYF
NA	NA	TRBV11-3	TRBJ2-7	TGTGCCAGCAGCTTAGCGGTCCAGCGGCCCGGGGAGCAGTACTTC	CASSLAVQRPGEQYF
once	TRBD2	TRBV3-1	TRBJ2-1	TGTGCCAGCAGGGCTAGCGGGGGGACCAATGAGCAGTTCTTC	CASRASGGTNEQFF
NA	TRBD1	TRBV7-3	TRBJ2-3	TGTGCCAGCAGCCCGGGGACAGATAGCACAGATACGCAGTATTTT	CASSPGTDSTDTQYF
NA	NA	TRBV7-7	TRBJ2-1	TGTGCTAGCAGCTTTGGTCCAGGCCTCTACAATGAGCAGTTCTTC	CASSFGPGLYNEQFF
NA	NA	TRBV3-1	TRBJ2-2	TGTGCCAGCAGCCAAGGGTGGGGTAACACCGGGGAGCTGTTTTTT	CASSQGWGNTGELFF
NA	NA	TRBV30	TRBJ2-3	TGTGCCAGAGGGGCAGTCTTTTCCGGGGATACGCAGTATTTT	CARGAVFSGDTQYF
NA	TRBD1	TRBV5-6	TRBJ1-2	TGTGCCAGCAGTTCTCCGGGACAGAGCTATGGCTACACCTTC	CASSSPGQSYGYTF
NA	NA	TRBV27	TRBJ2-3	TGTGCCAGCAAAAAAGGGGGGGGCCCTACGCAGTATTTT	CASKKGGGPTQYF
NA	NA	TRBV20-1	TRBJ2-5	TGCAGTGCTAGAGAGGGAGTGTCAGGCGAGACCCAGTACTTC	CSAREGVSGETQYF
NA	NA	TRBV6-2/TRBV6-3	TRBJ2-1	TGTGCCAGCAGTTACTCGTGGGAGGCTAACAATGAGCAGTTCTTC	CASSYSWEANNEQFF
NA	NA	TRBV20-1	TRBJ2-3	TGCAGTGCCAATAAGGCGGGCGGGACTAGCACAGATACGCAGTATTTT	CSANKAGGTSTDTQYF
NA	NA	TRBV12-3/TRBV12-4	TRBJ1-2	TGTGCCAGCAGTTTCGCAAACGGGGCCTATGGCTACACCTTC	CASSFANGAYGYTF
NA	NA	TRBV15	TRBJ2-1	TGTGCCACCAGCAGAGTGGGTAGTGAAATCTATGAGCAGTTCTTC	CATSRVGSEIYEQFF
NA	NA	TRBV30	TRBJ1-6	TGTGCCTGGAGTGATGGGTTTTATTCACCCCTCCACTTT	CAWSDGFYSPLHF
NA	TRBD1	TRBV4-1	TRBJ1-1	TGCGCCAGCAGCCCGGGACAGTGGAACACTGAAGCTTTCTTT	CASSPGQWNTEAFF
once	TRBD2	TRBV9	TRBJ2-2	TGTGCCAGCAGTTCTCGGACTAGCGCCGGGGAGCTGTTTTTT	CASSSRTSAGELFF
NA	NA	TRBV6-2/TRBV6-3	TRBJ2-5	TGTGCCAGCAGCCCCATCTTTGAGACCCAGTACTTC	CASSPIFETQYF
NA	NA	TRBV20-1	TRBJ2-7	TGCAGTGCTAGAGATATAAACAGCTACTCCTACGAGCAGTACTTC	CSARDINSYSYEQYF
NA	TRBD2	TRBV3-1	TRBJ2-5	TGTGCCAGCAGCCAGCGGGGGAGAGATGGAGAGACCCAGTACTTC	CASSQRGRDGETQYF
NA	NA	TRBV12-3/TRBV12-4	TRBJ2-7	TGTGCCAGCACTAATGCAGAGGGGTACGAGCAGTACTTC	CASTNAEGYEQYF
NA	NA	TRBV4-3	TRBJ2-6	TGCGCCAGCAGCCAAGGCAGGGCTTCTGGGGCCAACGTCCTGACTTTC	CASSQGRASGANVLTF
NA	NA	TRBV3-1	TRBJ1-1	TGTGCCAGCAGCCCGCTGGGCACTGAAGCTTTCTTT	CASSPLGTEAFF
NA	TRBD1	TRBV20-1	TRBJ1-6	TGCAGTGCTAGAGCGGGCTCAGGGGGAGATAATTCACCCCTCCACTTT	CSARAGSGGDNSPLHF
NA	NA	TRBV5-8	TRBJ1-2	TGTGCCAGCAGCTTGCTGACCGCTGGCTACACCTTC	CASSLLTAGYTF